This paragraph reports one T cell receptor (beta chain). Antigen unknown. In the PCR, 60 Vbeta and 13 Jbeta primers were used. TCRdb's copy holds only in-frame clones and misses some; the assay was immunoSEQ multiplex PCR. This table holds 90,000 to 120,000 clones, 65% found once. Healthy bone marrow donors made up the donor group. The sample belongs to a study of cytomegalovirus exposure and HLA in healthy donors. Study-level results: CMV serostatus was the sole immune exposure information available.

The sequence was collected from a man aged 25-45 years in good health and CMV-seropositive. Sequences were obtained from PBMCs.

CDR3 region: CAISEVASGASYEQYF. DNA of the CDR3: TGTGCCATCAGTGAAGTAGCGAGCGGGGCATCCTACGAGCAGTACTTC. V is TRBV10-3 and J is TRBJ2-7; the match to TRBD2 covers 7 bases. Germline CDR1 ENHRY, CDR2 SYGVKD. The V segment lost 3 bases and the J segment 1 base; nucleotides outside the gene matches: 9. This CDR3 region has 16 residues.